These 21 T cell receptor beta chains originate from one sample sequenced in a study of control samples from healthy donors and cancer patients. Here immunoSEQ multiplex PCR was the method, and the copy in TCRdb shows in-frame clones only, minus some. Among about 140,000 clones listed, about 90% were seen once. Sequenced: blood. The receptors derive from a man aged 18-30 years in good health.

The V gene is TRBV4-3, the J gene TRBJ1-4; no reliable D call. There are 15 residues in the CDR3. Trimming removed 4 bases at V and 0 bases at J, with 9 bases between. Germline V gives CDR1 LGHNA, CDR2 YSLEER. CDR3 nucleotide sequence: TGCGCCAGCAGCCTCCGGAGGGCAACTAATGAAAAACTGTTTTTT. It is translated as CASSLRRATNEKLFF.

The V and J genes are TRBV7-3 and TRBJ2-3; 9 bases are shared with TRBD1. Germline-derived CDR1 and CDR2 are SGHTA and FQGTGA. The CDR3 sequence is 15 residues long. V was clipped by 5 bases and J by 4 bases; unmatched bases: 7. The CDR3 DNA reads TGTGCCAGCAGCCCATGGGACAGGGATGCAGATACGCAGTATTTT. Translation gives CASSPWDRDADTQYF.

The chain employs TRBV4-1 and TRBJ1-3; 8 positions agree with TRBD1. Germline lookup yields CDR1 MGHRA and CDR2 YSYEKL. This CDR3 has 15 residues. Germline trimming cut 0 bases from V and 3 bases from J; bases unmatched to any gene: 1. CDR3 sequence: CASSQDRGLGNTIYF. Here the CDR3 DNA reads TGCGCCAGCAGCCAAGACAGGGGGCTTGGAAACACCATATATTTT.

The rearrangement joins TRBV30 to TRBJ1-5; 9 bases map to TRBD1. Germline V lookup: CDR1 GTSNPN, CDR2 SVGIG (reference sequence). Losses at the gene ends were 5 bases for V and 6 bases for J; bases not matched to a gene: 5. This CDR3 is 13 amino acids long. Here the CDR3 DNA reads TGTGCCTGGGGGACAGGGTCGGGTCAGCCCCAGCATTTT. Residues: CAWGTGSGQPQHF.

CDR3 sequence: CASSPRTARYEQYF. DNA for the CDR3: TGTGCCAGCAGCCCCCGGACAGCCCGCTACGAGCAGTACTTC. V gene TRBV7-9 combines with J gene TRBJ2-7; possible D gene TRBD1, 6 bases. Trimming stripped 5 bases from V and 3 bases from J, with 14 bases between. The CDR3 length is 14 residues. Germline V gene data show CDR1 as SEHNR and CDR2 as FQNEAQ (reference sequence).

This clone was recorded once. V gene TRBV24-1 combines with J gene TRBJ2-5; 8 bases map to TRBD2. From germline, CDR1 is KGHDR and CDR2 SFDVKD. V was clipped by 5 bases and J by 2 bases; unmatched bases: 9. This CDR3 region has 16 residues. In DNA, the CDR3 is TGTGCCACCAGTGCCCCGACTAGCGAAACTCAAGAGACCCAGTACTTC. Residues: CATSAPTSETQETQYF.

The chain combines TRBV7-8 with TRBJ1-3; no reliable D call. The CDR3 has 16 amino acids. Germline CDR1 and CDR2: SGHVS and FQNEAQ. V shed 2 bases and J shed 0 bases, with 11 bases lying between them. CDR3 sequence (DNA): TGTGCCAGCAGCTTAATCCCTCAGAGCTCTGGAAACACCATATATTTT. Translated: CASSLIPQSSGNTIYF. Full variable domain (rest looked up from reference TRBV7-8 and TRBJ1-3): GAGVSQSPRYKVAKRGQDVALRCDPISGHVSLFWYQQALGQGPEFLTYFQNEAQLDKSGLPSDRFFAERPEGSVSTLKIQRTQQEDSAVYLCASSLIPQSSGNTIYFGEGSWLTVV.

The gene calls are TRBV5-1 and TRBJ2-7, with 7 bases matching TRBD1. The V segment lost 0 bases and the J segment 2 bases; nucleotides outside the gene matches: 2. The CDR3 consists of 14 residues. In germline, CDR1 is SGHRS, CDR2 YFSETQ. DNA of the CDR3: TGCGCCAGCAGCTTGGAGGGACAGACCTACGAGCAGTACTTC. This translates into CASSLEGQTYEQYF.

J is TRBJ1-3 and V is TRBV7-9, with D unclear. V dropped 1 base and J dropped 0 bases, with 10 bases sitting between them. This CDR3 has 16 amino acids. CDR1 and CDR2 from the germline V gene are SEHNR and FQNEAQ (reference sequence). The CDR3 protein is CASSLDRRLSGNTIYF. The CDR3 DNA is TGTGCCAGCAGCTTAGATCGGAGACTCTCTGGAAACACCATATATTTT.

The CDR3: CASSAMGGQETQYF. The CDR3 DNA sequence: TGTGCCAGCAGCGCCATGGGGGGGCAAGAGACCCAGTACTTC. The V call is TRBV9, the J call TRBJ2-5, with 7 bases aligning to TRBD2. CDR3 length equals 14 residues. The J segment lost 2 bases and the V segment lost 3 bases, leaving 4 bases of the junction unmatched. CDR1 is SGDLS, CDR2 YYNGEE, per germline.

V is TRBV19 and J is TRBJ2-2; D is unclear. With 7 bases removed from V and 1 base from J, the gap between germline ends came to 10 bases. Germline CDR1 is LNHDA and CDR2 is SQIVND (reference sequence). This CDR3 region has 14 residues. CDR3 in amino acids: CASTPVLNTGELFF. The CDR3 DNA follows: TGTGCCAGTACCCCTGTTTTGAACACCGGGGAGCTGTTTTTT.

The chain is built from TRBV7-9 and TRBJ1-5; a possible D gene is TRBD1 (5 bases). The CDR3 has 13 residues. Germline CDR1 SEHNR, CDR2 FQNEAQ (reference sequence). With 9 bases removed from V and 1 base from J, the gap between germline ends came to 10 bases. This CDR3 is CASNRDSNQPQHF. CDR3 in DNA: TGTGCCAGTAACCGGGACAGCAATCAGCCCCAGCATTTT.

The CDR3, as DNA: TGTGCCAGCAGTGAAGAGGCCAGGGGACGATGGGGCTACACCTTC. This sequence encodes CASSEEARGRWGYTF. V usage is TRBV2 and J usage is TRBJ1-2; TRBD1 is a possible D gene (6 bases). CDR1 SNHLY and CDR2 FYNNEI come from the germline V gene. The ends were cut back, 1 base at V and 8 bases at J, with 17 bases in the middle. The CDR3 sequence is 15 residues long.

Here the CDR3 DNA reads TGCGCCAGCAGCTTGGGCGGGGGGGCAGATACGCAGTATTTT. This encodes CASSLGGGADTQYF. The J gene is TRBJ2-3, the V gene TRBV5-1; 9 bases are a match to TRBD2. The germline V gene encodes CDR1 SGHRS and CDR2 YFSETQ. The CDR3 length is 14 residues. Unmatched junction bases numbered 0, after V lost 0 bases and J lost 4 bases.

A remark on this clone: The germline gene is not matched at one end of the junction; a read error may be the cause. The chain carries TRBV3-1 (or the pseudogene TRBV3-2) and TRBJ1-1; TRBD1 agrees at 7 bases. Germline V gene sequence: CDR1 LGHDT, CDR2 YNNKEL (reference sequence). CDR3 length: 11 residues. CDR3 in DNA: TGTGCCAGCAGCCACAGGGGGTTCTCCCTCTTT. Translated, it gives CASSHRGFSLF.

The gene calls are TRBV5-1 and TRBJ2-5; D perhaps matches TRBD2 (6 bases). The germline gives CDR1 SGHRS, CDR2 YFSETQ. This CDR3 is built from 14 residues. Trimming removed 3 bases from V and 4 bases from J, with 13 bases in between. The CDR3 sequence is CASSSQLGGETQYF. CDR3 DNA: TGCGCCAGCAGCTCCCAACTGGGAGGAGAGACCCAGTACTTC. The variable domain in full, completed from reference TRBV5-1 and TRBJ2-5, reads KAGVTQTPRYLIKTRGQQVTLSCSPISGHRSVSWYQQTPGQGLQFLFEYFSETQRNKGNFPGRFSGRQFSNSRSEMNVSTLELGDSALYLCASSSQLGGETQYFGPGTRLLVL.

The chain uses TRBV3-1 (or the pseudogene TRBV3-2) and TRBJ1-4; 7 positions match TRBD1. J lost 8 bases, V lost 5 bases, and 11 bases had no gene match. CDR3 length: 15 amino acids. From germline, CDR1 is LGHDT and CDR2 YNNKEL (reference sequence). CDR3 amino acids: CASSLRTGGIEKLFF. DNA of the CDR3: TGTGCCAGCAGCTTAAGGACAGGTGGGATCGAAAAACTGTTTTTT.

This chain's CDR3 is CASSEAAQGIGNTIYF. The DNA for the CDR3 is TGTGCCAGCAGTGAAGCAGCACAGGGGATTGGAAACACCATATATTTT. The chain links TRBV6-1 to TRBJ1-3; the match to TRBD1 covers 7 bases. Per germline, CDR1 MNHNS and CDR2 SASEGT. CDR3 length equals 16 residues. The V gene end was trimmed by 0 bases and the J gene end by 3 bases; junction bases not matched to a gene: 5.

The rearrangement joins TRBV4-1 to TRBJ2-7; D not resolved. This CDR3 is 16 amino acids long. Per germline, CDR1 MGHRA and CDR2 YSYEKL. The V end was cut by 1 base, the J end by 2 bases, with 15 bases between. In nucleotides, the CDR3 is TGCGCCAGCAGCCAAGCAGATCTTTTTATAACCTACGAGCAGTACTTC. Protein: CASSQADLFITYEQYF.

The CDR3 loop reads CASSFFDRDEAFF. As DNA, the CDR3 is TGTGCCAGTTCCTTCTTCGACAGGGATGAAGCTTTCTTT. The V gene is TRBV27, the J gene TRBJ1-1, with 7 bases identical to TRBD1. The trim removed 9 bases at V and 7 bases at J, leaving 11 bases unmatched. This CDR3 has 13 amino acids. Germline loops: CDR1 MNHEY, CDR2 SMNVEV (reference sequence).

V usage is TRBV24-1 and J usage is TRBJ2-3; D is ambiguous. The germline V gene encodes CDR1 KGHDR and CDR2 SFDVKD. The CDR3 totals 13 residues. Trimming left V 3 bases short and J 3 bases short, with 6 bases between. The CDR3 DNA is TGTGCCACCAGTGATCCAGAGACAGATACGCAGTATTTT. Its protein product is CATSDPETDTQYF.